The TCR beta chain under discussion was sequenced for a study of shared clonotypes between healthy human individuals. Sequencing used immunoSEQ multiplex PCR; TCRdb keeps in-frame clones, though not all of them. The table has fewer than 2.5 million clones, approximately 93% seen once. The clonotype was recovered from a man between 18 and 35 years old in good health. Some clones in this sample may be carry-over from other donors' samples. The sample was naive CD4+ T cells from PBMCs. Noted subset: CD45RA+ positively selected.

The CDR3 DNA sequence: TGTGCCAGCAGCGTGCATGGACAGGGGGGCTACGAGCAGTACTTC. Protein sequence: CASSVHGQGGYEQYF. V and J are TRBV9 and TRBJ2-7, with 10 bases that match TRBD1. Germline CDR1 SGDLS, CDR2 YYNGEE. The CDR3 is made up of 15 amino acids. The V and J ends lost 2 bases and 3 bases, in that order; junction bases with no gene match: 5.